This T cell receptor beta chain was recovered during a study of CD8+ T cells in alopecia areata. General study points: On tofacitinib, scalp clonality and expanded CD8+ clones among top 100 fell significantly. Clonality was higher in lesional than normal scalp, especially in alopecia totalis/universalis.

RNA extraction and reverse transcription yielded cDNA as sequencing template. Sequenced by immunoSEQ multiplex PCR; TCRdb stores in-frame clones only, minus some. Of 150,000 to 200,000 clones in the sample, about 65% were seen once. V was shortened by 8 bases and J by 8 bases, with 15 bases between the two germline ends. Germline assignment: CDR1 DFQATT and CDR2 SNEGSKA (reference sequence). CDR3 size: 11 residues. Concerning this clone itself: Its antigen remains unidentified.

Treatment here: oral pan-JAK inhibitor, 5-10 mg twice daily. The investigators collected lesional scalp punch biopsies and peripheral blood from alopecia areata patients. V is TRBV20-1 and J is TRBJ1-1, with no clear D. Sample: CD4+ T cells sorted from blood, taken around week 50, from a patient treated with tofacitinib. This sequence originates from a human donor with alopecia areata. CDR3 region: CSPSSLGEAFF. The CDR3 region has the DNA TGCAGTCCCAGCTCCTTGGGAGAAGCTTTCTTT.